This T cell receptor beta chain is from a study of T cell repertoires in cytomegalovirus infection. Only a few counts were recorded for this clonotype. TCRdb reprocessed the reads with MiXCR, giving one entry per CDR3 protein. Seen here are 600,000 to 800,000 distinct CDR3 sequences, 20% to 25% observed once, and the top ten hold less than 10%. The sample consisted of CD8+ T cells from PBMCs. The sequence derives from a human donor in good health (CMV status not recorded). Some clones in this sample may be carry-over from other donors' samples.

CDR3 protein: CASSLVGGGKDEQFF. The CDR3, as DNA: TGTGCCAGCAGCTTGGTCGGGGGGGGTAAGGATGAGCAGTTCTTC. V usage is TRBV5-4 and J usage is TRBJ2-1; 8 nucleotides match TRBD2. CDR1 and CDR2 (germline): SGHNT, YYREEE (reference sequence). The CDR3 is 15 residues long. V gave up 0 bases and J gave up 8 bases; unmatched junction bases: 7.